This T cell receptor beta chain was profiled in a study of vaccination and CD4 T cells after COVID-19. For the study at large: Recovered-phase convalescent patients showed SARS-CoV-2 positivity by nasal swab PCR; nine or ten were mild, one severe. Findings of the study overall: The study found that a median about 90% of reactive clones in convalescent patients appeared only post-vaccination.

The Oncomine TCR Beta short-read assay was applied to DNA of cultured CD4+ T cells. Genomic DNA was isolated from CD4+ T cells that had been cultured. TCRdb called the PCR reads again in MiXCR, with one record for every CDR3 protein. The sample holds 20,000 or so distinct CDR3 sequences, more than 20% seen once. This clonotype is labeled medium-sized. The antigen remains unidentified. Germline V CDR1 and CDR2: GTSNPN, SVGIG (reference sequence). The CDR3 sequence is 13 residues long. The V end was cut by 2 bases, the J end by 4 bases, with 11 bases between. Documented treatment: roughly ten-day PBMC culture with coronavirus spike peptide pools or control peptides (ViraFEST assay). ViraFEST used peptide pools to expand antigen-specific T cells, then sequenced TCRs.

The chain uses TRBV30 and TRBJ1-1; TRBD1 is a possible D gene (6 bases). Sequenced input: cultured CD4+ T cells from blood. The receptor was isolated from a human donor with COVID-19. As DNA, the CDR3 is TGTGCCTGGAGTCAGGGGAAGGGCACTGAAGCTTTCTTT. Translation: CAWSQGKGTEAFF.